The 4 T cell receptor beta chains reported below all come from one sample, sequenced in a study of siplizumab effects on memory and regulatory T cells. The data were produced by immunoSEQ multiplex PCR, yet TCRdb's version contains in-frame clones alone and is incomplete. The sample consists of 50,000 to 70,000 clones, roughly 96% of them appearing once. The sample was naive CD8+ T cells sorted from blood. These receptors originate from a human donor in good health.

This sequence joins TRBV19 and TRBJ1-5, with 8 nucleotides matching TRBD1. CDR1 is LNHDA, CDR2 SQIVND, per germline (reference sequence). Trimming cost V 0 bases and J 3 bases; bases outside gene matches: 4. This CDR3 has 16 amino acids. The CDR3 nucleotides read TGTGCCAGTAGTATAGAGGCAGGGGGCCTCAATCAGCCCCAGCATTTT. Its translation is CASSIEAGGLNQPQHF.

CDR3 amino acids: CASSYSSGGHQETQYF. The CDR3, as DNA: TGTGCCAGCAGTTACTCGAGTGGGGGTCACCAAGAGACCCAGTACTTC. The V call is TRBV6-5, the J call TRBJ2-5; tentatively, D is TRBD1 or TRBD2 (5 bases each). This CDR3 contains 16 residues. V lost 0 bases and J lost 0, with 11 bases in between. Germline CDR1 MNHEY, CDR2 SVGAGI.

The V gene is TRBV7-2, the J gene TRBJ2-5; 9 bases line up with TRBD2. Germline CDR1 is SGHTA and CDR2 is FQGNSA. J lost 2 bases, V lost 2 bases, and 3 bases had no gene match. This CDR3 has 15 amino acids. CDR3 DNA sequence: TGTGCCAGCAGCTTATTTCTAGCGGGGCAAGAGACCCAGTACTTC. This sequence encodes CASSLFLAGQETQYF.

The genes are TRBV19 and TRBJ2-7, with 9 bases matching TRBD2. Trimming at V came to 5 bases and at J to 3 bases, leaving 8 bases not matched to a gene. This CDR3 is 15 amino acids long. Germline V gene data show CDR1 as LNHDA and CDR2 as SQIVND (reference sequence). The chain's CDR3 is CASSPASGVYYEQYF. The CDR3 DNA reads as TGTGCCAGTAGTCCCGCTAGCGGGGTTTACTACGAGCAGTACTTC.